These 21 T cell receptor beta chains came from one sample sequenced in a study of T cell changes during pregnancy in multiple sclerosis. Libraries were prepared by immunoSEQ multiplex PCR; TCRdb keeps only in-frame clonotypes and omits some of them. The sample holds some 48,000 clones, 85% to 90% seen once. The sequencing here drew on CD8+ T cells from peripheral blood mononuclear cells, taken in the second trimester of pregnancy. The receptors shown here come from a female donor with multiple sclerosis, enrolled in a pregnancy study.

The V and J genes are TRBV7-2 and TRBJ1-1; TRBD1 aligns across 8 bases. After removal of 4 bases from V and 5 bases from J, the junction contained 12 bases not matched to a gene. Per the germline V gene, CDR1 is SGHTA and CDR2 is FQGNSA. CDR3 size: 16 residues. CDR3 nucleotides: TGTGCCAGCAGCTCATACATCGACAGGGGTGTGACTGAAGCTTTCTTT. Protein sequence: CASSSYIDRGVTEAFF.

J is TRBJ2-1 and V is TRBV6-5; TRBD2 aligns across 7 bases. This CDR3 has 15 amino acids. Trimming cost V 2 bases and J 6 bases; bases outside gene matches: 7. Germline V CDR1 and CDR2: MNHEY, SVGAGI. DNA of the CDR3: TGTGCCAGCAGTTACCAGGCGGGAGTGGTCAATGAGCAGTTCTTC. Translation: CASSYQAGVVNEQFF.

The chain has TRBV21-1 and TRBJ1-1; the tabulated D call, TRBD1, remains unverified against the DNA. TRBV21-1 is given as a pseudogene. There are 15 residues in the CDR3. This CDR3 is CASSTRTGLNTEAFF. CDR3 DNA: TGTGCCAGCAGCACAAGGACAGGGTTAAACACTGAAGCTTTCTTT.

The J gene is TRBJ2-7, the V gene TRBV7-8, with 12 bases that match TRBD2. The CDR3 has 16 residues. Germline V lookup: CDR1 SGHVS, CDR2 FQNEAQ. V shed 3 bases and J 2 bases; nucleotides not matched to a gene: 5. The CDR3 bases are TGTGCCAGCAGCTTCGGACTAGCGGGGACCCCCTACGAGCAGTACTTC. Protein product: CASSFGLAGTPYEQYF.

CDR3 amino acids: CASSLRWRGRSYEQYF. CDR3 DNA sequence: TGTGCCAGCAGCTTAAGGTGGCGGGGGCGCTCCTACGAGCAGTACTTC. J is TRBJ2-7 and V is TRBV13; TRBD2 might be the D (7 bases). The germline CDR1 and CDR2 sequences are PRHDT and FYEKMQ (reference sequence). This CDR3 has 16 residues. Trimming shortened V by 2 bases and J by 0 bases, and 14 bases separated the two germline ends.

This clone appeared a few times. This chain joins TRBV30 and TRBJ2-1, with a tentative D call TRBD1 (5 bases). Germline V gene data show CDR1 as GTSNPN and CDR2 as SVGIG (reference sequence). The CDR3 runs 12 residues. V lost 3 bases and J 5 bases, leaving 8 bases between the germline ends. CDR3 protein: CAWSLGDNEQFF. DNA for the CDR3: TGTGCCTGGAGCTTAGGGGACAATGAGCAGTTCTTC.

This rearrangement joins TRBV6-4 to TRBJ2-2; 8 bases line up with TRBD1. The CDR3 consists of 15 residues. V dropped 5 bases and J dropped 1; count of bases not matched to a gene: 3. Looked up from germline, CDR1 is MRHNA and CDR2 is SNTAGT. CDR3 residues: CASSPTGGNTGELFF. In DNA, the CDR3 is TGTGCCAGCAGTCCAACAGGGGGGAACACCGGGGAGCTGTTTTTT.

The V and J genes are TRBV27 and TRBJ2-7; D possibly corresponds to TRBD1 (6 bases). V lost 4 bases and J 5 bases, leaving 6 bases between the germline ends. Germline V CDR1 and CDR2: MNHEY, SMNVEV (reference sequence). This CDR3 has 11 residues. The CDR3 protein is CASSWGHEQYF. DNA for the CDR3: TGTGCCAGCAGTTGGGGGCACGAGCAGTACTTC.

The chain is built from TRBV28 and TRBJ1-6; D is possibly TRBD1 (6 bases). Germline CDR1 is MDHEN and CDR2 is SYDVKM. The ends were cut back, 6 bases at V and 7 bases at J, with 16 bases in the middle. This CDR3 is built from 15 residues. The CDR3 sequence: CASSSFTGLNSPLHF. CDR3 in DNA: TGTGCCAGCAGCTCGTTCACAGGGTTGAATTCACCCCTCCACTTT.

CDR3 nucleotides: TGTGCCAGCAGCTTTTTTTCCCGGAATGGGCGAGAGCAGTACTTC. It is translated as CASSFFSRNGREQYF. The chain joins TRBV5-6 to TRBJ2-7; no clear D. The length of the CDR3 is 15 residues. Germline-derived CDR1 and CDR2 are SGHDT and YYEEEE. Trimming pared 2 bases from V and 7 bases from J, leaving 19 bases between.

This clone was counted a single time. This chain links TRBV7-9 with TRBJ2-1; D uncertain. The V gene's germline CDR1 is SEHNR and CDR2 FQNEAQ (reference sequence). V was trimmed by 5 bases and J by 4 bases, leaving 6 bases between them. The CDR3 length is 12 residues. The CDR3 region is CASSPEYNEQFF. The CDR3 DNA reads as TGTGCCAGCAGCCCGGAGTACAATGAGCAGTTCTTC.

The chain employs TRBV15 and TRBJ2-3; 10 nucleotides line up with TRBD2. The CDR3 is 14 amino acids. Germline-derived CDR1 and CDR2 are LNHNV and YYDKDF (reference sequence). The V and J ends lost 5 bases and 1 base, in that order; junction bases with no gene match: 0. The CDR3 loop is CATSGTSGTDTQYF. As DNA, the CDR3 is TGTGCCACCAGCGGGACTAGCGGCACAGATACGCAGTATTTT.

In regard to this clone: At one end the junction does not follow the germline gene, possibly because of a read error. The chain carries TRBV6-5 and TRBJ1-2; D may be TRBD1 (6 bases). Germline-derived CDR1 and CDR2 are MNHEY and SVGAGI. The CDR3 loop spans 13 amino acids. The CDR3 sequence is CASRWQGSYGYIF. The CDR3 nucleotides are TGTGCCAGCCGGTGGCAGGGGAGCTATGGCTACATCTTC.

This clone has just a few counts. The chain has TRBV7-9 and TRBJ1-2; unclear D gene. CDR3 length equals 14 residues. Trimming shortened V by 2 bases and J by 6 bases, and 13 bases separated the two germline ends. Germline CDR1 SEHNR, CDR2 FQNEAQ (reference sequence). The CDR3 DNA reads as TGTGCCAGCAGCTTACCGAGGGAAAAGGATGGCTACACCTTC. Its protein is CASSLPREKDGYTF.

The CDR3 spells CASSGTGGFTDTQYF. CDR3 bases: TGTGCCAGCAGTGGGACAGGGGGGTTCACAGATACGCAGTATTTT. This chain uses TRBV6-1 with TRBJ2-3, with 10 bases that match TRBD1. V was pared by 4 bases and J by 2 bases, with 3 bases of the junction left unmatched. The germline V gene has CDR1 MNHNS and CDR2 SASEGT. The CDR3 is 15 amino acids.

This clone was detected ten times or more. CDR3 amino acids: CASSLGLTNTGELFF. For the CDR3, the DNA is TGTGCCAGCAGTTTGGGCCTAACGAACACCGGGGAGCTGTTTTTT. The V and J genes are TRBV28 and TRBJ2-2; no reliable D call. V shed 3 bases and J shed 0 bases, with 8 bases lying between them. The CDR3 totals 15 residues. The germline gives CDR1 MDHEN, CDR2 SYDVKM.

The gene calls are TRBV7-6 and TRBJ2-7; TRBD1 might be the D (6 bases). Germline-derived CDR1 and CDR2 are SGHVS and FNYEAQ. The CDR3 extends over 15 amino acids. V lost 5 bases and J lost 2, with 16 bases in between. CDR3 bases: TGTGCCAGCAGCCCAGGGGCCGTAGGGACCTACGAGCAGTACTTC. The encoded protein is CASSPGAVGTYEQYF.

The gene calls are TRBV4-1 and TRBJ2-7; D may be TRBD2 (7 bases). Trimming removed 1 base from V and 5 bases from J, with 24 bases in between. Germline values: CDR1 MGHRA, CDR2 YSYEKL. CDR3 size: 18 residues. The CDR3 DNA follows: TGCGCCAGCAGCCAAGTTGCCACCTTGGGGGGGGCCGCGGACGAGCAGTACTTC. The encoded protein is CASSQVATLGGAADEQYF.

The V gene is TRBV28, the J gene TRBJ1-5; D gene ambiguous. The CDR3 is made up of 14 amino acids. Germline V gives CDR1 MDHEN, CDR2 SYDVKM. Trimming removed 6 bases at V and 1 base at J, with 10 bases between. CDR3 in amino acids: CASSPSGSNQPQHF. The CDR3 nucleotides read TGTGCCAGCAGCCCTTCGGGAAGCAATCAGCCCCAGCATTTT. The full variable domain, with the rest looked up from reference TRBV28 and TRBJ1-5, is DVKVTQSSRYLVKRTGEKVFLECVQDMDHENMFWYRQDPGLGLRLIYFSYDVKMKEKGDIPEGYSVSREKKERFSLILESASTNQTSMYLCASSPSGSNQPQHFGDGTRLSIL.

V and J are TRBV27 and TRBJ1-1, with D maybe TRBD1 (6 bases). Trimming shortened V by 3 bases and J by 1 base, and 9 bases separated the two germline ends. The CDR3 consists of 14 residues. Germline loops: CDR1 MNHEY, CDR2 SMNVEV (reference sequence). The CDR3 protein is CASSFGTTNTEAFF. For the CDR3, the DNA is TGTGCCAGCAGTTTCGGGACAACGAACACTGAAGCTTTCTTT.

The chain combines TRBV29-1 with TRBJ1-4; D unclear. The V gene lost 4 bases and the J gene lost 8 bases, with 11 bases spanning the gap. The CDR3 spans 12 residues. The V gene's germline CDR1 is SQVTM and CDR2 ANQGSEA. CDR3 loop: CSVGKGGEKLFF. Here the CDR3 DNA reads TGCAGCGTTGGGAAGGGCGGGGAAAAACTGTTTTTT.